What follows are 15 T cell receptor beta chains derived from one specimen sequenced in a study of cytomegalovirus exposure and HLA in healthy donors. It was with 60 Vbeta and 13 Jbeta primers that the PCR ran. Sequencing used immunoSEQ multiplex PCR; TCRdb keeps in-frame clones, though not all of them. The table has approximately 150,000 clones, about four fifths seen once. Sequencing used PBMCs. The origin of the receptors is a woman between 40 and 50 years old in good health and CMV-seropositive.

This chain joins TRBV4-1 and TRBJ2-7; no clear D. Per the germline V gene, CDR1 is MGHRA and CDR2 is YSYEKL. V dropped 1 base and J dropped 3 bases, with 7 bases sitting between them. The CDR3 sequence is 13 residues long. The chain's CDR3 is CASSQGFRYEQYF. The DNA of the CDR3 is TGCGCCAGCAGCCAAGGTTTTCGCTACGAGCAGTACTTC.

The DNA of the CDR3 is TGTGCCATCAGTGAGTCTACGAGGGTTCAGCCCCAGCATTTT. The encoded protein is CAISESTRVQPQHF. V is TRBV10-3 and J is TRBJ1-5; D is uncertain. Germline V CDR1 and CDR2: ENHRY, SYGVKD. The CDR3 has 14 amino acids. The V end lost 0 bases, the J end lost 6 bases, and 9 bases lay between the germline ends.

This rearrangement joins TRBV5-5 to TRBJ1-5; 7 positions match TRBD1. With 3 bases clipped from V and 6 bases from J, the junction kept 9 bases outside the gene matches. The CDR3 covers 15 residues. Germline loops: CDR1 SGHKS, CDR2 YYEKEE (reference sequence). CDR3 sequence: CASSSTGQIIQPQHF. Here the CDR3 DNA reads TGTGCCAGCAGCTCCACGGGACAGATTATTCAGCCCCAGCATTTT.

This chain links TRBV11-2 with TRBJ2-2, with TRBD2 matching 10 bases. Germline V lookup: CDR1 SGHAT, CDR2 FQNNGV. The CDR3 spans 15 residues. J gave up 5 bases and V 8 bases, and 8 bases lay outside the gene matches. CDR3 nucleotide sequence: TGTGCCAGCGGGAAGGGACTAGCGCCTACCGGGGAGCTGTTTTTT. Its protein is CASGKGLAPTGELFF. The variable domain in full, completed from reference TRBV11-2 and TRBJ2-2, reads EAGVAQSPRYKIIEKRQSVAFWCNPISGHATLYWYQQILGQGPKLLIQFQNNGVVDDSQLPKDRFSAERLKGVDSTLKIQPAKLEDSAVYLCASGKGLAPTGELFFGEGSRLTVL.

This clone was counted ten times or more. The rearrangement uses TRBV9 and TRBJ1-1; TRBD1 might be the D (5 bases). Trimming cost V 4 bases and J 1 base, with 8 bases left between them. From germline, CDR1 is SGDLS and CDR2 YYNGEE. The CDR3 sequence is 13 residues long. CDR3 coding DNA: TGTGCCAGCAGCTTGGACACGAACACTGAAGCTTTCTTT. Its translation: CASSLDTNTEAFF.

The chain uses TRBV7-8 and TRBJ2-5; 7 positions match TRBD1. The CDR3 has 16 amino acids. The trim removed 8 bases at V and 0 bases at J, leaving 12 bases unmatched. CDR1 and CDR2 (germline): SGHVS, FQNEAQ. The CDR3 nucleotides are TGTGCCAGCTCCTTGTCGACAGGGACCGACCAAGAGACCCAGTACTTC. Translating it yields CASSLSTGTDQETQYF.

This clone was detected once. The J gene is TRBJ2-7, the V gene TRBV18; a possible D gene is TRBD2 (6 bases). CDR1 and CDR2 from the germline V gene are KGHSH and LQKENI. The CDR3 is 15 amino acids. V was cut by 1 base and J by 0 bases, with 10 bases left in between. CDR3 nucleotides: TGTGCCAGCTCACCACAGGCGGGGAGCTCCTACGAGCAGTACTTC. Translation: CASSPQAGSSYEQYF.

V gene TRBV18 combines with J gene TRBJ2-7; the D gene is possibly TRBD2 (5 bases). Trimming cost V 3 bases and J 2 bases, with 14 bases left between them. Per germline, CDR1 KGHSH and CDR2 LQKENI. The CDR3 is 15 residues long. In nucleotides, the CDR3 is TGTGCCAGCTCACCTACCCGTACGGGAACCTACGAGCAGTACTTC. Its protein product is CASSPTRTGTYEQYF.

The J gene is TRBJ2-6, the V gene TRBV28; a weak D match, TRBD1 (6 bases). Germline V gene lookup returns CDR1 MDHEN and CDR2 SYDVKM. Trimming removed 4 bases at V and 2 bases at J, with 12 bases between. The CDR3 covers 16 residues. This chain's CDR3 is CASSSPGQTGANVLTF. The CDR3 DNA reads TGTGCCAGCAGTTCCCCGGGACAAACTGGGGCCAACGTCCTGACTTTC.

This clone was seen once. The genes are TRBV10-1 and TRBJ2-1; D might be TRBD2 (5 bases). There are 16 residues in the CDR3. Germline CDR1 and CDR2: WNHNN and SYGVQD (reference sequence). Trimming took 1 base from V and 6 from J, leaving 16 bases between them. The CDR3 region is CASSEWAGGSPNEQFF. CDR3 coding DNA: TGCGCCAGCAGTGAGTGGGCCGGAGGTTCGCCCAATGAGCAGTTCTTC.

The J gene is TRBJ1-2, the V gene TRBV2; D unresolved. Trimming pared 8 bases from V and 4 bases from J, leaving 17 bases between. Looked up from germline, CDR1 is SNHLY and CDR2 is FYNNEI. The CDR3 spans 14 residues. The CDR3 region is CASRGRTQFYGYTF. CDR3 DNA: TGTGCCAGCCGAGGGAGGACGCAATTCTATGGCTACACCTTC.

V and J are TRBV9 and TRBJ2-3; the D gene is possibly TRBD2 (6 bases). V shed 5 bases and J shed 3 bases, with 13 bases lying between them. Germline CDR1 and CDR2: SGDLS and YYNGEE. The CDR3 loop spans 14 amino acids. The CDR3 protein is CASRPLGGTDTQYF. The CDR3, as DNA: TGTGCCAGCAGACCCCTGGGGGGTACAGATACGCAGTATTTT.

Regarding this clone: Its ends do not fully match the called genes, so a read error is possible. This chain uses TRBV6-7 with TRBJ2-7; 10 positions match TRBD2. TRBV6-7 is assigned to the ORF class and has an uncertain function. CDR3 size: 13 residues. The CDR3 is CASSNGTSDEKFF. DNA of the CDR3: TGTGCCAGCAGTAACGGGACTAGCGACGAAAAGTTCTTC.

V and J are TRBV29-1 and TRBJ1-2, with 7 bases identical to TRBD1. The CDR3 sequence is 12 residues long. Germline V gives CDR1 SQVTM, CDR2 ANQGSEA. V was clipped by 4 bases and J by 3 bases; unmatched bases: 2. The CDR3 region is CSVGDRDYGYTF. The DNA of the CDR3 is TGCAGCGTTGGGGACAGAGACTATGGCTACACCTTC.

This clone was recorded a few times. The chain combines TRBV11-2 with TRBJ2-7; a possible D gene is TRBD2 (6 bases). The V and J ends lost 4 bases and 3 bases respectively, with 16 bases between them. Per the germline V gene, CDR1 is SGHAT and CDR2 is FQNNGV. The CDR3 extends over 15 amino acids. The CDR3 reads CASSSTQEGIYEQYF. The CDR3 region has the DNA TGTGCCAGCAGCTCCACCCAGGAGGGAATCTACGAGCAGTACTTC.